These 3 T cell receptor beta chains came from one sample sequenced in a study of blood T cell repertoires in COVID-19. Clones were read by immunoSEQ multiplex PCR, and TCRdb kept only the in-frame ones, dropping some. The table records roughly 70,000 clones, about 93% of them present only once. The sample was peripheral blood. The receptors were gathered from a human donor in a cohort sampled during active COVID-19.

This CDR3 is CASSAPTASRSETQYF. The CDR3 nucleotides are TGTGCCAGCAGCGCCCCTACCGCCTCTCGATCCGAGACCCAGTACTTC. V usage is TRBV5-6 and J usage is TRBJ2-5; D is uncertain. Germline V lookup: CDR1 SGHDT, CDR2 YYEEEE. The V and J ends lost 4 bases and 5 bases respectively, with 21 bases between them. The CDR3 spans 16 residues.

This rearrangement joins TRBV9 to TRBJ2-7, with TRBD2 matching 8 bases. CDR1 and CDR2 from the germline V gene are SGDLS and YYNGEE. The CDR3 extends over 15 amino acids. Unmatched junction bases numbered 4, after V lost 0 bases and J lost 2 bases. For the CDR3, the DNA is TGTGCCAGCAGCGTAGCAGCGGGGGTAACCTACGAGCAGTACTTC. This codes for CASSVAAGVTYEQYF. Combining the CDR3 with reference TRBV9 and TRBJ2-7 gives the whole variable domain DSGVTQTPKHLITATGQRVTLRCSPRSGDLSVYWYQQSLDQGLQFLIQYYNGEERAKGNILERFSAQQFPDLHSELNLSSLELGDSALYFCASSVAAGVTYEQYFGPGTRLTVT.

The chain couples TRBV5-4 to TRBJ1-2; D might be TRBD1 (5 bases). The CDR3 is made up of 16 amino acids. CDR1 is SGHNT, CDR2 YYREEE, per germline (reference sequence). V gave up 2 bases and J gave up 0 bases, with 14 bases separating them. The CDR3 region is CASSLTGGVPNYGYTF. CDR3 nucleotides: TGTGCCAGCAGCTTAACGGGGGGGGTCCCTAACTATGGCTACACCTTC.